This passage covers 22 T cell receptor beta chains from one sample sequenced in a study of blood T cell repertoires in COVID-19. The protocol was immunoSEQ multiplex PCR, while the TCRdb copy is restricted to in-frame clones and leaves out a portion. The sample has about 320,000 clones, around 92% seen once. Sequencing was done on a sample of peripheral blood. These receptors were taken from a man between 18 and 29 years old who had recovered from COVID-19.

This clone has a handful of counts. The chain has TRBV5-1 and TRBJ2-5; D possibly corresponds to TRBD1 (5 bases). Deletions cut 4 bases from V and 1 base from J, with 11 bases between. The CDR3 consists of 14 residues. Germline V gives CDR1 SGHRS, CDR2 YFSETQ. The CDR3 DNA reads TGCGCCAGCAGCCTCGGACACCCCCAAGAGACCCAGTACTTC. Translated: CASSLGHPQETQYF.

This chain joins TRBV29-1 and TRBJ2-7; 10 bases are a match to TRBD1. Germline V gene lookup returns CDR1 SQVTM and CDR2 ANQGSEA. The CDR3 runs to 12 residues. Trimming took 4 bases from V and 5 from J; bases not matched to a gene: 2. The chain's CDR3 is CSVVTGGNEQYF. In nucleotides, the CDR3 is TGCAGCGTTGTGACAGGGGGCAACGAGCAGTACTTC.

This clone was observed once. CDR3 in amino acids: CASSLTMNTEAFF. As DNA, the CDR3 is TGTGCCAGCAGCTTGACAATGAACACTGAAGCTTTCTTT. The V call is TRBV12-3 or TRBV12-4, the J call TRBJ1-1; D is unresolved. The ends were cut back, 6 bases at V and 0 bases at J, with 8 bases in the middle. The CDR3 extends over 13 amino acids.

The chain couples TRBV7-9 to TRBJ1-3, with 7 bases lining up with TRBD1. The CDR3 is 14 amino acids. Looked up from germline, CDR1 is SEHNR and CDR2 is FQNEAQ (reference sequence). After removal of 5 bases from V and 4 bases from J, the junction contained 5 bases not matched to a gene. CDR3 coding DNA: TGTGCCAGCAGCCCACAGGGGAACGGAAACACCATATATTTT. Translating it yields CASSPQGNGNTIYF.

The chain carries TRBV9 and TRBJ1-2, with 7 nucleotides matching TRBD1. Germline assignment: CDR1 SGDLS and CDR2 YYNGEE. The V segment lost 3 bases and the J segment 4 bases; nucleotides outside the gene matches: 21. The CDR3 sequence is 19 residues long. The CDR3 protein is CASSGGTEPRGPHGYGYTF. CDR3 DNA sequence: TGTGCCAGCAGCGGTGGGACAGAACCACGCGGACCCCATGGCTATGGCTACACCTTC.

This chain connects TRBV6-5 to TRBJ2-5, with a weak D call TRBD2 (6 bases). The CDR3 is 14 residues long. Trimming cost V 6 bases and J 1 base, with 12 bases left between them. Per germline, CDR1 MNHEY and CDR2 SVGAGI. In nucleotides, the CDR3 is TGTGCCAGCAGGGGGGGTTTGGTCCAAGAGACCCAGTACTTC. It is translated as CASRGGLVQETQYF.

This sequence joins TRBV7-2 and TRBJ1-2; D unclear. The CDR3 extends over 15 amino acids. Germline V gene data show CDR1 as SGHTA and CDR2 as FQGNSA. V lost 5 bases and J lost 5, with 18 bases in between. CDR3 region: CASSPTLELFYGYTF. In DNA, the CDR3 is TGTGCCAGCAGCCCCACCCTCGAGTTATTTTATGGCTACACCTTC.

V usage is TRBV19 and J usage is TRBJ1-1; 9 nucleotides align to TRBD1. V lost 4 bases to trimming and J lost 3 bases; unmatched junction nucleotides: 3. This CDR3 has 14 amino acids. Germline CDR1 LNHDA, CDR2 SQIVND (reference sequence). CDR3 in DNA: TGTGCCAGTAGTAGGGACAGGGTCTACACTGAAGCTTTCTTT. It codes for CASSRDRVYTEAFF.

This clone occurred once. This chain links TRBV27 with TRBJ1-4, with 7 bases matching TRBD1. CDR3 size: 12 residues. The trim removed 7 bases at V and 14 bases at J, leaving 10 bases unmatched. The germline V gene encodes CDR1 MNHEY and CDR2 SMNVEV (reference sequence). The DNA of the CDR3 is TGTGCCAGCAACAGGGCAGGGGGGCCTCTGTTTTTT. It yields the protein CASNRAGGPLFF.

The rearrangement links TRBV11-2 to TRBJ1-4; no reliable D call. Per germline, CDR1 SGHAT and CDR2 FQNNGV. The CDR3 runs 14 residues. Trimming cost V 0 bases and J 11 bases, with 13 bases left between them. The CDR3 sequence is CASSLDLGREKLFF. The CDR3 DNA reads as TGTGCCAGCAGCTTAGATTTGGGAAGGGAGAAACTGTTTTTT.

This clone was counted only a few times. The V gene is TRBV12-5, the J gene TRBJ1-1; 7 bases fit TRBD1. The CDR3 extends over 14 amino acids. The trim removed 5 bases at V and 1 base at J, leaving 4 bases unmatched. Germline loops: CDR1 LGHNT, CDR2 FRNRAP. CDR3 region: CASGHGQENTEAFF. The CDR3 DNA sequence: TGTGCTAGTGGTCACGGACAGGAGAACACTGAAGCTTTCTTT.

J is TRBJ2-7 and V is TRBV7-8, with 9 bases aligning to TRBD2. CDR1 is SGHVS and CDR2 is FQNEAQ in the germline V gene. CDR3 length: 14 amino acids. V gave up 5 bases and J gave up 4 bases; unmatched junction bases: 6. In DNA form, the CDR3 reads TGTGCCAGCAGCCTCAGCGGGGGGAGTTACGAGCAGTACTTC. The encoded protein is CASSLSGGSYEQYF.

A single count supports this clone. Likely a read error: the CDR3 ends without its conserved phenylalanine or tryptophan. No DNA is shown, since the ends of the CDR3 on it are uncertain; the CDR3 is the one TCRdb lists. The genes are TRBV7-2 and TRBJ1-1; whether TRBD1, the table's D call, matches the DNA was not checked. The V gene's germline CDR1 is SGHTA and CDR2 FQGNSA. Inclusive of both ends, the CDR3 amounts to 14 amino acids. The CDR3 sequence: CASSAGTGYGAGDL.

In its sample, this clone was seen a few times. The gene calls are TRBV19 and TRBJ1-1; possible D gene TRBD1, 5 bases. The V and J ends lost 4 bases and 1 base respectively, with 10 bases between them. The length of the CDR3 is 14 residues. Germline V gene sequence: CDR1 LNHDA, CDR2 SQIVND (reference sequence). The CDR3 nucleotides are TGTGCCAGTAGTAATTTTAGGGGGAACACTGAAGCTTTCTTT. Protein product: CASSNFRGNTEAFF.

This clone showed up just once. The chain is built from TRBV5-6 and TRBJ1-5; D unclear. The CDR3 length is 14 residues. The V end was cut by 0 bases, the J end by 1 base, with 5 bases between. Germline values: CDR1 SGHDT, CDR2 YYEEEE. CDR3 protein: CASSLGASNQPQHF. CDR3 bases: TGTGCCAGCAGCTTGGGCGCCAGCAATCAGCCCCAGCATTTT.

The chain carries TRBV21-1 and TRBJ2-2; the listed D gene, TRBD2, was not tested against the DNA. TRBV21-1 is reported as a pseudogene. This CDR3 contains 16 residues. CDR3 DNA sequence: TGTGCCAGCAGCAAGGGGGGTCTCCGGTGGTCCGGGGAGCTGTTTTTT. It translates to CASSKGGLRWSGELFF.

This rearrangement joins TRBV2 to TRBJ2-2; TRBD2 is a possible D gene (6 bases). Trimming took 6 bases from V and 7 from J, leaving 18 bases between them. This CDR3 region has 15 residues. Germline V gives CDR1 SNHLY, CDR2 FYNNEI. CDR3 region: CASSLTSTQGGELFF. The DNA of the CDR3 is TGTGCCAGCAGCCTGACTAGTACTCAGGGCGGGGAGCTGTTTTTT.

This sequence joins TRBV13 and TRBJ2-2, with D tentatively TRBD1 (6 bases). The CDR3 spans 13 residues. Per germline, CDR1 PRHDT and CDR2 FYEKMQ (reference sequence). V shed 8 bases and J shed 0 bases, with 7 bases lying between them. The CDR3 protein is CASGTPNTGELFF. CDR3 DNA sequence: TGTGCCAGCGGGACACCGAACACCGGGGAGCTGTTTTTT.

This chain joins TRBV6-6 and TRBJ2-7, with D possibly being TRBD2 (6 bases). Per the germline V gene, CDR1 is MNHNY and CDR2 is SVGAGI (reference sequence). Trimming removed 4 bases at V and 2 bases at J, with 12 bases between. The CDR3 loop spans 14 amino acids. CDR3 in amino acids: CASSSSGSTYEQYF. In DNA form, the CDR3 reads TGTGCCAGCAGTTCCAGCGGGTCGACCTACGAGCAGTACTTC.

This chain uses TRBV11-2 with TRBJ2-1; 7 nucleotides align to TRBD2. This CDR3 is built from 17 residues. CDR1 and CDR2 from the germline V gene are SGHAT and FQNNGV. Trimming removed 5 bases from V and 8 bases from J; junction bases left unmatched: 18. The CDR3 loop reads CASSPSRTGEGRHEQFF. CDR3 nucleotide sequence: TGTGCCAGCAGCCCTTCCCGGACGGGGGAGGGCCGACATGAGCAGTTCTTC.

The V and J genes are TRBV5-4 and TRBJ1-2; 8 bases map to TRBD1. CDR3 size: 14 residues. CDR1 SGHNT and CDR2 YYREEE come from the germline V gene (reference sequence). The junction had 3 bases not matched to a gene; V was cut back by 2 bases and J by 3 bases. The CDR3 reads CASSLAGGHYGYTF. DNA of the CDR3: TGTGCCAGCAGCTTAGCAGGGGGCCACTATGGCTACACCTTC.

This sequence joins TRBV4-2 and TRBJ2-7, with D hard to call. The CDR3 spans 15 residues. The V end lost 0 bases, the J end lost 4 bases, and 13 bases lay between the germline ends. Per germline, CDR1 LGHNA and CDR2 YNFKEQ. The CDR3 DNA sequence: TGTGCCAGCAGCCAAGAGCTCACAGTCTCGTACGAGCAGTACTTC. It is translated as CASSQELTVSYEQYF.